This T cell receptor (beta chain) was recovered during a study of cytomegalovirus exposure and HLA in healthy donors. Study-wide findings and caveats: In vitro experiments confirmed that a few CMV-associated chains were specific for CMV antigens. Later, an analysis found that common viral pathogens appeared to be linked with several of the most significant clusters. CMV serostatus was the sole immune exposure data available.

For this clone: Its antigen is still unknown.

Use of 60 Vbeta and 13 Jbeta primers characterized the PCR. TCRdb keeps only in-frame clones here, not all; method: immunoSEQ multiplex PCR. The sample includes 150,000 to 200,000 clones, around 82% of them seen just once. The CDR3 contains 15 residues. Unmatched junction bases numbered 7, after V lost 5 bases and J lost 2 bases. CDR1 is SGHNT and CDR2 is YYREEE in the germline V gene (reference sequence). This TCR came from a man aged 40-49 years in good health and CMV-seronegative. The rearrangement uses TRBV5-4 and TRBJ1-1, with TRBD1 matching 9 bases. The sequencing sample was made of PBMCs. The chain's CDR3 is CASSVDRGLNTEAFF. CDR3 nucleotides: TGTGCCAGCAGTGTGGACAGGGGCCTTAACACTGAAGCTTTCTTT.